This is a list of T cell receptor beta chains from one sample in a study of T cells after yellow fever vaccination. A single record per CDR3 protein comes from TCRdb applying MiXCR to the 5' RACE reads. This sample has hundreds of thousands of distinct CDR3 sequences, with 8% to 9.5% found just once. The sequencing used PBMCs, collected 45 days after the first yellow fever vaccination. These receptors were taken from a man aged 18 to 30 who received the YFV17D yellow fever vaccine. The CDR3 runs from the conserved cysteine through the conserved F or W. The order of the fields is V gene, clone size, D gene, J gene, CDR3 protein, CDR3 DNA. D genes are given only for firm matches. Some rows mark clone size as missing; the rest say once, few, many or name a class of expanded clone.

TRBV7-6	few	.	TRBJ2-7	CASSLSHGPGYTRREGYEQYF	TGTGCCAGCAGCTTGTCCCACGGGCCAGGGTATACCCGAAGAGAAGGTTACGAGCAGTACTTC
TRBV4-1	few	.	TRBJ2-1	CASSQGAQYNEQFF	TGCGCCAGCAGCCAAGGGGCCCAGTACAATGAGCAGTTCTTC
TRBV5-5	many	.	TRBJ2-7	CASSLGGPSYEQYF	TGTGCCAGCAGCTTGGGGGGGCCCTCCTACGAGCAGTACTTC
TRBV24-1	few	.	TRBJ2-6	CATSDSLRSGRGANVLTF	TGTGCCACCAGTGATTCCCTACGCAGCGGGCGTGGGGCCAACGTCCTGACTTTC
TRBV29-1	.	.	TRBJ1-3	CTSTLRNTIYF	TGCACCTCGACCCTCCGAAACACCATATATTTT
TRBV18	.	.	TRBJ1-2	CASSPAGDPGDGYTF	TGTGCCAGCTCACCAGCGGGAGATCCTGGGGATGGCTACACCTTC
TRBV12-3/TRBV12-4	.	.	TRBJ2-3	CASSPPGVFTSSTDTQYF	TGTGCCAGCAGCCCCCCAGGGGTTTTCACTTCTAGCACAGATACGCAGTATTTT
TRBV2	many	.	TRBJ2-2	CASSEEWWNTGELFF	TGTGCCAGCAGTGAAGAGTGGTGGAACACCGGGGAGCTGTTTTTT
TRBV6-5	once	TRBD2	TRBJ2-7	CASSNSLAGGHYEQYF	TGTGCCAGCAGTAACTCCCTAGCGGGGGGGCACTACGAGCAGTACTTC
TRBV19	.	TRBD1	TRBJ2-3	CASSIGSGQGATDTQYF	TGTGCCAGTAGTATAGGATCGGGACAGGGGGCCACAGATACGCAGTATTTT
TRBV30	few	.	TRBJ2-7	CAWNRGSSYEQYF	TGTGCCTGGAACCGCGGATCGTCCTACGAGCAGTACTTC
TRBV3-1	.	.	TRBJ1-6	CASSQVGGDSPLHF	TGTGCCAGCAGCCAAGTCGGGGGGGATTCACCCCTCCACTTT
TRBV5-5	.	.	TRBJ2-5	CASSRVGVGGQETQYF	TGTGCCAGCAGCCGGGTCGGGGTGGGGGGTCAAGAGACCCAGTACTTC
TRBV20-1	few	.	TRBJ2-3	CSAWGTTTDTQYF	TGCAGTGCATGGGGAACAACCACAGATACGCAGTATTTT
TRBV7-6	few	TRBD2	TRBJ2-1	CASNGLGNNEQFF	TGTGCCAGCAACGGACTAGGTAACAATGAGCAGTTCTTC
TRBV29-1	few	.	TRBJ2-5	CSVEVGVRRF	TGCAGCGTTGAAGTAGGGGTGAGGCGCTTC
TRBV5-1	few	.	TRBJ2-7	CASSLVTDSYEQYF	TGCGCCAGCAGCTTGGTGACCGATTCCTACGAGCAGTACTTC
TRBV5-1	few	.	TRBJ1-2	CASSPGATSNYGYTF	TGCGCCAGCAGCCCAGGGGCGACCTCTAACTATGGCTACACCTTC
TRBV6-1	few	TRBD1	TRBJ2-5	CASRQTGGETQYF	TGTGCCAGCAGACAAACAGGGGGAGAGACCCAGTACTTC
TRBV20-1	few	.	TRBJ1-2	CSARDGRTASYTF	TGCAGTGCTAGAGATGGTCGTACGGCTAGCTACACCTTC
TRBV20-1	few	.	TRBJ2-7	CSAQPRVNEQYF	TGCAGTGCTCAGCCCAGGGTAAATGAGCAGTACTTC
TRBV6-1	.	.	TRBJ1-1	CATSLGVEGNTEAFF	TGTGCCACGTCTTTGGGGGTGGAAGGGAACACTGAAGCTTTCTTT
TRBV23-1	few	TRBD2	TRBJ2-3	CASSDPAGPTDTQYF	TGCGCCAGCAGTGATCCAGCGGGGCCCACAGATACGCAGTATTTT
TRBV6-2/TRBV6-3	many	.	TRBJ1-5	CASRLRGRNQDQPQHF	TGTGCCAGCAGACTCCGGGGCCGAAATCAGGATCAGCCCCAGCATTTT
TRBV10-3	.	TRBD1	TRBJ1-5	CAISQNTGAGQPQHF	TGTGCCATCAGTCAGAATACAGGGGCAGGTCAGCCCCAGCATTTT
TRBV11-2	few	TRBD1	TRBJ2-1	CASSLGRDSSYNEQFF	TGTGCCAGCAGCTTAGGTAGGGACAGCTCCTACAATGAGCAGTTCTTC
TRBV5-1	.	TRBD1	TRBJ1-3	CASSSTGDGNTIYF	TGCGCCAGCAGCTCGACAGGGGATGGAAACACCATATATTTT
TRBV4-3	.	.	TRBJ2-3	CASSRGARGDTQYF	TGCGCCAGCAGCCGGGGCGCTAGGGGAGATACGCAGTATTTT
TRBV7-2	.	.	TRBJ2-3	CASSLLDPDTQYF	TGTGCCAGCAGCTTATTAGATCCAGATACGCAGTATTTT
TRBV12-3/TRBV12-4	.	TRBD1	TRBJ1-6	CASSLGQGAYNSPLHF	TGTGCCAGCAGTTTAGGGCAGGGGGCCTATAATTCACCCCTCCACTTT
TRBV20-1	.	TRBD2	TRBJ2-1	CSAPVAGDRDNEQFF	TGCAGTGCGCCAGTAGCGGGGGATCGTGACAATGAGCAGTTCTTC
TRBV15	many	.	TRBJ1-1	CATSRDGGVLERAFF	TGTGCCACCAGCAGAGATGGGGGCGTACTTGAGCGTGCTTTCTTT
TRBV3-1	many	TRBD2	TRBJ2-2	CASSQDLGLDASGELFF	TGTGCCAGCAGCCAAGATCTGGGACTAGACGCGAGCGGGGAGCTGTTTTTT
TRBV3-1	few	TRBD2	TRBJ2-3	CASSQDPGGARNTQYF	TGTGCCAGCAGCCAAGATCCCGGGGGGGCCCGCAATACGCAGTATTTT
TRBV10-3	.	.	TRBJ2-5	CAIARGQNGETQYF	TGTGCCATCGCCCGCGGACAGAACGGGGAGACCCAGTACTTC
TRBV5-1	.	TRBD1	TRBJ2-5	CASSSGTGLKETQYF	TGCGCCAGCAGCTCTGGGACAGGGTTAAAGGAGACCCAGTACTTC
TRBV20-1	few	.	TRBJ1-2	CSARDTSPYYGYTF	TGCAGTGCTAGAGATACGTCTCCTTATTATGGCTACACCTTC
TRBV7-2	few	TRBD1	TRBJ2-5	CASSPTGQGKQETQYF	TGTGCCAGCAGCCCTACGGGACAGGGGAAGCAAGAGACCCAGTACTTC
TRBV11-2	.	.	TRBJ1-6	CASSLSSTGRNSPLHF	TGTGCCAGCAGCTTAAGTTCTACAGGGCGTAATTCACCCCTCCACTTT
TRBV5-1	.	.	TRBJ1-1	CASSLVSNTEAFF	TGCGCCAGCAGCTTAGTTTCGAACACTGAAGCTTTCTTT
TRBV5-1	.	TRBD1	TRBJ2-3	CASSFDRVWDTQYF	TGCGCCAGCAGCTTTGACAGGGTTTGGGATACGCAGTATTTT
TRBV11-2	few	.	TRBJ1-2	CASSLAVHRNYGYTF	TGTGCCAGCAGCTTAGCTGTGCACAGAAACTATGGCTACACCTTC
TRBV4-1	few	.	TRBJ2-3	CASSQRQGGTDTQYF	TGCGCCAGCAGCCAGCGGCAGGGCGGCACAGATACGCAGTATTTT
TRBV7-6	few	TRBD1	TRBJ2-7	CASTSPAQGAGIVSYEQYF	TGTGCCAGCACCTCACCTGCACAGGGGGCGGGGATCGTCTCCTACGAGCAGTACTTC
TRBV7-3	many	TRBD1	TRBJ2-2	CASSPTGGVGELFF	TGTGCCAGCAGCCCCACAGGGGGAGTCGGGGAGCTGTTTTTT
TRBV20-1	.	.	TRBJ1-1	CSARSRDRGTEAFF	TGCAGTGCTAGAAGCCGGGATCGCGGCACTGAAGCTTTCTTT
TRBV7-9	.	.	TRBJ2-1	CASSLIPGYNEQFF	TGTGCCAGCAGCTTAATTCCGGGGTACAATGAGCAGTTCTTC
TRBV12-3/TRBV12-4	many	.	TRBJ2-7	CASSFTGDPRAEQYF	TGTGCCAGCAGTTTCACCGGGGACCCCCGGGCCGAGCAGTACTTC
TRBV7-8	.	.	TRBJ1-2	CASSFNRDFLISGSGYTF	TGTGCCAGCAGCTTTAACCGGGACTTCTTAATTTCAGGGAGTGGCTACACCTTC
TRBV14	few	.	TRBJ2-1	CASSPVWTEYNEQFF	TGTGCCAGCAGCCCTGTCTGGACAGAATACAATGAGCAGTTCTTC
TRBV12-3/TRBV12-4	.	.	TRBJ1-2	CASSHYNYGYTF	TGTGCCAGCAGTCATTACAACTATGGCTACACCTTC
TRBV7-2	.	TRBD2	TRBJ2-1	CASSVPRGTSFHEQFF	TGTGCCAGCAGCGTACCTCGGGGGACTAGCTTCCATGAGCAGTTCTTC
TRBV5-1	many	.	TRBJ1-4	CASSFQGSGVLFF	TGCGCCAGCAGCTTTCAGGGCTCCGGTGTTCTGTTTTTT